The 25 T cell receptor beta chains reported below all come from one sample, sequenced in a study of T cells in narcolepsy. Profiled with immunoSEQ multiplex PCR; TCRdb holds only in-frame clones, not every one. The table includes 25,000 to 35,000 clones, 83% detected once. Sequenced material: memory (CD45RA-) CD4+ T cells from blood. The receptors originated from a human donor in good health.

J is TRBJ1-2 and V is TRBV28; 10 bases are shared with TRBD1. The CDR3 has 14 residues. The junction had 2 bases not matched to a gene; V was cut back by 4 bases and J by 3 bases. Germline V gene sequence: CDR1 MDHEN, CDR2 SYDVKM. CDR3 DNA: TGTGCCAGCAGTTATGGACAGGGGGACTATGGCTACACCTTC. Protein: CASSYGQGDYGYTF.

This clone was seen only a few times. This sequence joins TRBV27 and TRBJ2-2; no definite D call. This CDR3 region has 14 residues. Trimming shortened V by 0 bases and J by 6 bases, and 8 bases separated the two germline ends. Germline V gene data show CDR1 as MNHEY and CDR2 as SMNVEV (reference sequence). CDR3 in DNA: TGTGCCAGCAGTTTATCGAGAGTCGCCGGGGAGCTGTTTTTT. Its translation: CASSLSRVAGELFF.

The chain combines TRBV5-1 with TRBJ1-5; no definite D call. CDR3 size: 14 residues. Germline lookup yields CDR1 SGHRS and CDR2 YFSETQ. V lost 0 bases to trimming and J lost 7 bases, with 11 bases between them. Here the CDR3 reads CASSLGGRLQPQHF. The CDR3 DNA reads as TGCGCCAGCAGCTTGGGAGGGCGGCTACAGCCCCAGCATTTT. Full variable domain (missing parts from reference TRBV5-1 and TRBJ1-5): KAGVTQTPRYLIKTRGQQVTLSCSPISGHRSVSWYQQTPGQGLQFLFEYFSETQRNKGNFPGRFSGRQFSNSRSEMNVSTLELGDSALYLCASSLGGRLQPQHFGDGTRLSIL.

The rearrangement uses TRBV10-3 and TRBJ1-5, with D unresolved. The CDR3 is made up of 14 amino acids. CDR1 and CDR2 (germline): ENHRY, SYGVKD. Deletions cut 0 bases from V and 7 bases from J, with 10 bases between. CDR3: CAISESPLGQPQHF. DNA for the CDR3: TGTGCCATCAGTGAGTCGCCGCTAGGGCAGCCCCAGCATTTT.

V and J are TRBV28 and TRBJ1-6; TRBD1 agrees at 10 bases. Germline loops: CDR1 MDHEN, CDR2 SYDVKM. Trimming removed 5 bases from V and 2 bases from J; junction bases left unmatched: 9. There are 18 residues in the CDR3. This CDR3 reads CASSPGQGKKTYNSPLHF. The CDR3 region has the DNA TGTGCCAGCAGTCCGGGACAGGGGAAAAAGACCTATAATTCACCCCTCCACTTT.

The genes are TRBV10-3 and TRBJ1-2; D might be TRBD1 (6 bases). Germline lookup yields CDR1 ENHRY and CDR2 SYGVKD. V was cut by 0 bases and J by 7 bases, with 18 bases left in between. The CDR3 sequence is 16 residues long. This CDR3 reads CAISESPGAPLGGYTF. CDR3 bases: TGTGCCATCAGTGAGTCTCCAGGGGCACCTCTTGGTGGCTACACCTTC.

The chain couples TRBV7-9 to TRBJ2-1; 7 positions match TRBD2. Germline trimming cut 5 bases from V and 0 bases from J; bases unmatched to any gene: 4. This CDR3 has 15 residues. The germline V gene has CDR1 SEHNR and CDR2 FQNEAQ (reference sequence). The CDR3 DNA is TGTGCCAGCAGCCCTACGGGGGGCTCCTACAATGAGCAGTTCTTC. Translated, it gives CASSPTGGSYNEQFF.

The count of this clone is one. V gene TRBV2 combines with J gene TRBJ2-3; a possible D gene is TRBD1 (6 bases). This CDR3 is 14 amino acids long. CDR1 SNHLY and CDR2 FYNNEI come from the germline V gene. V was trimmed by 5 bases and J by 4 bases, leaving 13 bases between them. The CDR3 sequence: CASSRDTPPDTQYF. Here the CDR3 DNA reads TGTGCCAGCAGTAGGGACACACCGCCAGATACGCAGTATTTT.

The rearrangement links TRBV28 to TRBJ1-2, with unresolved D. The CDR3 consists of 16 residues. V lost 6 bases to trimming and J lost 5 bases, with 22 bases between them. Per germline, CDR1 MDHEN and CDR2 SYDVKM. For the CDR3, the DNA is TGTGCCAGCAGAGAAGCCGGGCCCCGATTCCTTTATGGCTACACCTTC. Amino acid sequence: CASREAGPRFLYGYTF.

The rearrangement uses TRBV11-2 and TRBJ2-5, with D perhaps TRBD2 (6 bases). Between the trimmed V and J ends, which lost 5 bases and 7 bases, there was a span of 14 bases. This CDR3 contains 13 residues. Germline V gene lookup returns CDR1 SGHAT and CDR2 FQNNGV. CDR3 bases: TGTGCCAGCAGCCGAGGAGGGGTTGGGACCCAGTACTTC. Encoded protein: CASSRGGVGTQYF.

The V and J genes are TRBV5-1 and TRBJ1-2; 10 nucleotides line up with TRBD1. The CDR3 runs 18 residues. Germline-derived CDR1 and CDR2 are SGHRS and YFSETQ. Trimming took 0 bases from V and 3 from J; bases not matched to a gene: 11. CDR3 bases: TGCGCCAGCAGCTTGGCCGACTTATCCGGGACAGGGGACTATGGCTACACCTTC. Protein sequence: CASSLADLSGTGDYGYTF.

This rearrangement joins TRBV6-5 to TRBJ2-7, with D unclear. This CDR3 region has 13 residues. V lost 4 bases and J 6 bases, leaving 13 bases between the germline ends. Germline V CDR1 and CDR2: MNHEY, SVGAGI. CDR3 residues: CASSFSNLGEQYV. In DNA, the CDR3 is TGTGCCAGCAGTTTCTCGAACTTGGGCGAGCAGTACGTC.

V and J are TRBV2 and TRBJ2-7, with 8 nucleotides matching TRBD1. Germline V gene lookup returns CDR1 SNHLY and CDR2 FYNNEI. This CDR3 spans 14 amino acids. V shed 7 bases, J shed 0 bases, and the junction held 5 bases outside the gene matches. CDR3 coding DNA: TGTGCCAGCATAGGGGACAGGAGCTCCTACGAGCAGTACTTC. Translating gives CASIGDRSSYEQYF.

The rearrangement joins TRBV18 to TRBJ2-5, with D perhaps TRBD2 (7 bases). The CDR3 is 17 residues long. The V and J ends lost 3 bases and 4 bases respectively, with 21 bases between them. The germline CDR1 and CDR2 sequences are KGHSH and LQKENI. CDR3 nucleotides: TGTGCCAGCTCACCTATTGGACAGCCGGGGGGAGGAGAGACCCAGTACTTC. Amino acid sequence: CASSPIGQPGGGETQYF.

This chain joins TRBV7-9 and TRBJ2-7; 9 nucleotides line up with TRBD1. The CDR3 covers 15 residues. V lost 5 bases, J lost 6 bases, and 11 bases stayed unmatched. Germline lookup yields CDR1 SEHNR and CDR2 FQNEAQ (reference sequence). The DNA for the CDR3 is TGTGCCAGCAGCCAACCCTCCATGGGACAGGGCGAGCAGTACGTC. The encoded protein is CASSQPSMGQGEQYV.

The J gene is TRBJ2-5, the V gene TRBV11-2; D might be TRBD1 (6 bases). Germline-derived CDR1 and CDR2 are SGHAT and FQNNGV. This CDR3 has 15 residues. V was shortened by 0 bases and J by 0 bases, with 8 bases between the two germline ends. The CDR3 is CASSLDPGDQETQYF. Written as DNA, the CDR3 is TGTGCCAGCAGCTTAGATCCAGGGGACCAAGAGACCCAGTACTTC.

The chain couples TRBV6-1 to TRBJ1-5; D is unresolved. CDR1 is MNHNS and CDR2 is SASEGT in the germline V gene. There are 14 residues in the CDR3. The V and J ends lost 2 bases and 6 bases respectively, with 11 bases between them. The CDR3 is CASSEIRPGQPQHF. The CDR3 bases are TGTGCCAGCAGTGAAATCCGTCCGGGTCAGCCCCAGCATTTT.

The gene calls are TRBV19 and TRBJ1-1; the D is unclear. The CDR3 has 17 residues. Germline V gene sequence: CDR1 LNHDA, CDR2 SQIVND (reference sequence). V lost 5 bases to trimming and J lost 0 bases, with 19 bases between them. CDR3 DNA: TGTGCCAGTAGTCAACATTCTCCTGTTAACATGAACACTGAAGCTTTCTTT. This translates into CASSQHSPVNMNTEAFF. The full variable domain, rest sourced from reference TRBV19 and TRBJ1-1, is DGGITQSPKYLFRKEGQNVTLSCEQNLNHDAMYWYRQDPGQGLRLIYYSQIVNDFQKGDIAEGYSVSREKKESFPLTVTSAQKNPTAFYLCASSQHSPVNMNTEAFFGQGTRLTVV.

V is TRBV18 and J is TRBJ2-1, with D unclear. Germline CDR1 reads KGHSH; CDR2 reads LQKENI. This CDR3 is 12 amino acids long. V dropped 3 bases and J dropped 8 bases, with 8 bases sitting between them. Written as DNA, the CDR3 is TGTGCCAGCTCACCCGCCGGAGATGAGCAGTTCTTC. Protein sequence: CASSPAGDEQFF.

In DNA, the CDR3 is TGTGCCAGCATTTCGGCCTCAGGCGGCGATCAGCCCCAGCATTTT. Protein product: CASISASGGDQPQHF. The chain has TRBV2 and TRBJ1-5, with unresolved D. V was clipped by 7 bases and J by 5 bases, with 18 bases between them. The CDR3 totals 15 residues. Germline V gene data show CDR1 as SNHLY and CDR2 as FYNNEI. Combining the CDR3 with reference TRBV2 and TRBJ1-5 gives the whole variable domain EPEVTQTPSHQVTQMGQEVILRCVPISNHLYFYWYRQILGQKVEFLVSFYNNEISEKSEIFDDQFSVERPDGSNFTLKIRSTKLEDSAMYFCASISASGGDQPQHFGDGTRLSIL.

This chain joins TRBV19 and TRBJ2-1; D possibly corresponds to TRBD1 (5 bases). The CDR3 runs to 16 residues. Germline assignment: CDR1 LNHDA and CDR2 SQIVND (reference sequence). V lost 5 bases to trimming and J lost 4 bases, with 18 bases between them. CDR3 amino acids: CASSLRSSRAYNEQFF. DNA for the CDR3: TGTGCCAGTAGTTTACGGTCGTCCAGGGCTTACAATGAGCAGTTCTTC.

The chain carries TRBV4-1 and TRBJ1-1; D unclear. The germline CDR1 and CDR2 sequences are MGHRA and YSYEKL. The CDR3 is 15 residues long. V dropped 1 base and J dropped 6 bases, with 15 bases sitting between them. CDR3 in amino acids: CASSQVDLGNSEAFF. CDR3 in DNA: TGCGCCAGCAGCCAAGTTGATCTGGGCAATTCTGAAGCTTTCTTT.

This clone was counted once. V and J are TRBV18 and TRBJ1-2; D not certain. CDR3 length: 14 amino acids. Germline loops: CDR1 KGHSH, CDR2 LQKENI. Trimming cost V 0 bases and J 7 bases, with 12 bases left between them. The CDR3 DNA reads as TGTGCCAGCTCACCACCGGCTGGGTTTAGTGGCTACACCTTC. Translating gives CASSPPAGFSGYTF. The full variable domain, rest sourced from reference TRBV18 and TRBJ1-2, is NAGVMQNPRHLVRRRGQEARLRCSPMKGHSHVYWYRQLPEEGLKFMVYLQKENIIDESGMPKERFSAEFPKEGPSILRIQQVVRGDSAAYFCASSPPAGFSGYTFGSGTRLTVV.

The chain links TRBV30 to TRBJ1-3, with D possibly TRBD1 on 5 matching bases. Germline V lookup: CDR1 GTSNPN, CDR2 SVGIG (reference sequence). Trimming cost V 5 bases and J 0 bases, with 26 bases left between them. The CDR3 consists of 19 residues. CDR3 amino acids: CAWGPFFSGSSPSGNTIYF. The CDR3 DNA reads as TGTGCCTGGGGTCCCTTCTTTTCAGGGTCGAGTCCCTCTGGAAACACCATATATTTT.

As DNA, the CDR3 is TGTGCCAGCAGCTTAGGACAACAAAACACTGAAGCTTTCTTT. Translation: CASSLGQQNTEAFF. The gene calls are TRBV7-8 and TRBJ1-1, with D hard to call. CDR1 is SGHVS, CDR2 FQNEAQ, per germline. Trimming cost V 1 base and J 2 bases, with 8 bases left between them. The CDR3 contains 14 residues.